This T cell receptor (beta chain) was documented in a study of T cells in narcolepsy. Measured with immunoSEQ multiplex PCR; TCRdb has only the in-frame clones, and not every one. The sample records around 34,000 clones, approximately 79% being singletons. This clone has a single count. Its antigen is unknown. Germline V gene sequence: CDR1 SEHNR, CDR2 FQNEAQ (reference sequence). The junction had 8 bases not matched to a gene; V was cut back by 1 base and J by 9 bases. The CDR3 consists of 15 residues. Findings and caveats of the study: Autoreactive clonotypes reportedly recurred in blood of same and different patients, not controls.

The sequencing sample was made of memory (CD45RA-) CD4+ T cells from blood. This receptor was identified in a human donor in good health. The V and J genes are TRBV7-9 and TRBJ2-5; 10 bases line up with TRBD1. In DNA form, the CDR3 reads TGTGCCAGCAGCTTAGGGACAGGGGGGCCGGGGGCCCAGTACTTC. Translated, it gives CASSLGTGGPGAQYF.